This TCR beta chain was retrieved from a study of vaccination effects on CD4 cells after COVID-19. Details on this clone: No antigen is known for it.

Trimming took off 7 bases at V and 6 bases at J, with 19 bases between the two ends. Looked up from germline, CDR1 is MNHEY and CDR2 is SVGAGI. The CDR3 sequence is 15 residues long. Culturing for roughly 10 days preceded CD4+ T cell isolation. The table came from immunoSEQ multiplex PCR; TCRdb's copy has only in-frame clones and leaves some out. The sample lists approximately 31,000 clones; around two thirds were seen once. The chain joins TRBV6-5 to TRBJ1-5; D is perhaps TRBD1 (5 bases). The sequencing here drew on CD4+ T cells from PBMCs cultured without peptide, taken before COVID-19 vaccination. The source of this sequence is a human donor who received a COVID-19 vaccine. This CDR3 is CASMMRGTGSQPQHF. CDR3 nucleotide sequence: TGTGCCAGCATGATGAGGGGCACCGGGAGTCAGCCCCAGCATTTT.